The 10 T cell receptor beta chains reported below all come from one sample, sequenced in a study of cytomegalovirus exposure and HLA in healthy donors. The PCR was carried out with 60 Vbeta primers and 13 Jbeta primers. Here immunoSEQ multiplex PCR was the method, and the copy in TCRdb shows in-frame clones only, minus some. Of approximately 180,000 clones in the sample, around 80% are singletons; the top ten hold 1.4%. The specimen sequenced was PBMCs. The origin of the receptors is a woman in her thirties in good health and CMV-seropositive.

Concerning this clone: The conserved phenylalanine or tryptophan normally closing the CDR3 is absent here, so this likely arose from a read error. The DNA is omitted, as the CDR3 cannot be located on it reliably, and the CDR3 follows TCRdb's listing. V and J are TRBV5-6 and TRBJ2-7; the tabulated D call, TRBD1, remains unverified against the DNA. The CDR3 extends over 15 residues, inclusive of both ends. CDR1 is SGHDT, CDR2 YYEEEE, per germline. The CDR3 loop reads CASSLVGGPNRGWGD.

The chain has TRBV10-2 and TRBJ1-5, with 9 positions matching TRBD1. CDR1 is WSHSY, CDR2 SAAADI, per germline. V trimming: 7 bases; J trimming: 6 bases; junction bases outside the gene matches: 7. The CDR3 is 14 residues long. Written as DNA, the CDR3 is TGCGCCAGCAATACAGGGGGCGCAGGTCAGCCCCAGCATTTT. The encoded protein is CASNTGGAGQPQHF.

The chain is built from TRBV5-1 and TRBJ2-5; D may be TRBD1 (6 bases). CDR1 and CDR2 (germline): SGHRS, YFSETQ. The CDR3 is 14 residues long. V lost 4 bases and J 4 bases, leaving 14 bases between the germline ends. CDR3 loop: CASSTTPGAETQYF. CDR3 sequence (DNA): TGCGCCAGCAGCACGACCCCAGGGGCAGAGACCCAGTACTTC.

This clone is termed medium-sized. The chain joins TRBV27 to TRBJ1-2; D not certain. V was cut by 2 bases and J by 6 bases, with 22 bases left in between. The germline V gene encodes CDR1 MNHEY and CDR2 SMNVEV (reference sequence). The CDR3 length is 17 residues. CDR3 loop: CASSLSRLMAVRDGYTF. The CDR3 DNA reads as TGTGCCAGCAGTTTAAGTCGACTCATGGCGGTCAGAGATGGCTACACCTTC.

The chain combines TRBV6-6 with TRBJ2-5, with D possibly TRBD1 on 6 matching bases. V was pared by 7 bases and J by 2 bases, with 14 bases between. The germline CDR1 and CDR2 sequences are MNHNY and SVGAGI (reference sequence). This CDR3 spans 14 amino acids. CDR3 loop: CASNWAQGQETQYF. CDR3 sequence (DNA): TGTGCCAGCAACTGGGCACAGGGACAAGAGACCCAGTACTTC.

The chain carries TRBV29-1 and TRBJ2-3; D is ambiguous. This CDR3 has 13 residues. Trimming pared 4 bases from V and 5 bases from J, leaving 13 bases between. Looked up from germline, CDR1 is SQVTM and CDR2 is ANQGSEA. CDR3 in amino acids: CSVVPRNGDTQYF. Here the CDR3 DNA reads TGCAGCGTTGTCCCGCGGAACGGAGATACGCAGTATTTT.

This chain connects TRBV28 to TRBJ1-1; D may be TRBD1 (5 bases). Trimming cost V 2 bases and J 0 bases, with 13 bases left between them. Germline loops: CDR1 MDHEN, CDR2 SYDVKM. This CDR3 region has 16 residues. The DNA of the CDR3 is TGTGCCAGCAGTTTACCCCAGGGTATCATGAACACTGAAGCTTTCTTT. Translated: CASSLPQGIMNTEAFF.

The chain employs TRBV11-2 and TRBJ2-3; TRBD2 aligns across 11 bases. Per germline, CDR1 SGHAT and CDR2 FQNNGV. V lost 3 bases, J lost 0 bases, and 2 bases stayed unmatched. The CDR3 runs 16 residues. CDR3 sequence reads: CASSFIAGGSTDTQYF. The DNA of the CDR3 is TGTGCCAGCAGCTTTATAGCGGGAGGGAGCACAGATACGCAGTATTTT.

A word on this clone: A much more abundant neighbour one base away suggests this may be a read error. Other DNA sequences in the sample encode the same CDR3. CDR3: CASSVAGDYNEQFF. CDR3 bases: TGTGCCAGCAGTGTAGCGGGAGACTACAATGAGCAGTTCTTC. The chain links TRBV2 to TRBJ2-1, with 9 bases aligning to TRBD2. This CDR3 has 14 amino acids. Trimming took 4 bases from V and 3 from J; bases not matched to a gene: 1. CDR1 is SNHLY and CDR2 is FYNNEI in the germline V gene.

This clone was detected only once. The chain has TRBV6-6 and TRBJ2-3, with TRBD2 matching over 7 bases. The CDR3 spans 14 residues. Germline V gene sequence: CDR1 MNHNY, CDR2 SVGAGI (reference sequence). Germline trimming cut 5 bases from V and 1 base from J; bases unmatched to any gene: 3. The CDR3 bases are TGTGCCAGCAGTCTCACTAGCGGCACAGATACGCAGTATTTT. Translating gives CASSLTSGTDTQYF.